This TCR beta chain was sequenced for a study of blood T cell repertoires in COVID-19. Study at large: The study drew acute and convalescent COVID-19 samples from the United States, Italy and Spain. Sources were T cells, B-cell-depleted T cells, or PBMCs; the material itself was cDNA or gDNA.

Original analysis: Amplification of reference gene primers provided the estimated nucleated cell counts. Sequenced by immunoSEQ multiplex PCR; TCRdb stores in-frame clones only, minus some. The DNA gave D and trimming, while V, J and clone size come from that table. Of about 250,000 clones in the sample, roughly 80% were seen once. Germline CDR1 WNHNN, CDR2 SYGVQD (reference sequence). The CDR3 has 15 amino acids. V was shortened by 0 bases and J by 1 base, with 9 bases between the two germline ends. The material sequenced was peripheral blood. This chain connects TRBV10-1 to TRBJ1-1; D might be TRBD1 (5 bases). The TCR originated in a man older than 75 with acute or convalescent COVID-19. The CDR3 reads CASSESGGANTEAFF. In DNA, the CDR3 is TGCGCCAGCAGTGAGTCAGGTGGGGCGAACACTGAAGCTTTCTTT.